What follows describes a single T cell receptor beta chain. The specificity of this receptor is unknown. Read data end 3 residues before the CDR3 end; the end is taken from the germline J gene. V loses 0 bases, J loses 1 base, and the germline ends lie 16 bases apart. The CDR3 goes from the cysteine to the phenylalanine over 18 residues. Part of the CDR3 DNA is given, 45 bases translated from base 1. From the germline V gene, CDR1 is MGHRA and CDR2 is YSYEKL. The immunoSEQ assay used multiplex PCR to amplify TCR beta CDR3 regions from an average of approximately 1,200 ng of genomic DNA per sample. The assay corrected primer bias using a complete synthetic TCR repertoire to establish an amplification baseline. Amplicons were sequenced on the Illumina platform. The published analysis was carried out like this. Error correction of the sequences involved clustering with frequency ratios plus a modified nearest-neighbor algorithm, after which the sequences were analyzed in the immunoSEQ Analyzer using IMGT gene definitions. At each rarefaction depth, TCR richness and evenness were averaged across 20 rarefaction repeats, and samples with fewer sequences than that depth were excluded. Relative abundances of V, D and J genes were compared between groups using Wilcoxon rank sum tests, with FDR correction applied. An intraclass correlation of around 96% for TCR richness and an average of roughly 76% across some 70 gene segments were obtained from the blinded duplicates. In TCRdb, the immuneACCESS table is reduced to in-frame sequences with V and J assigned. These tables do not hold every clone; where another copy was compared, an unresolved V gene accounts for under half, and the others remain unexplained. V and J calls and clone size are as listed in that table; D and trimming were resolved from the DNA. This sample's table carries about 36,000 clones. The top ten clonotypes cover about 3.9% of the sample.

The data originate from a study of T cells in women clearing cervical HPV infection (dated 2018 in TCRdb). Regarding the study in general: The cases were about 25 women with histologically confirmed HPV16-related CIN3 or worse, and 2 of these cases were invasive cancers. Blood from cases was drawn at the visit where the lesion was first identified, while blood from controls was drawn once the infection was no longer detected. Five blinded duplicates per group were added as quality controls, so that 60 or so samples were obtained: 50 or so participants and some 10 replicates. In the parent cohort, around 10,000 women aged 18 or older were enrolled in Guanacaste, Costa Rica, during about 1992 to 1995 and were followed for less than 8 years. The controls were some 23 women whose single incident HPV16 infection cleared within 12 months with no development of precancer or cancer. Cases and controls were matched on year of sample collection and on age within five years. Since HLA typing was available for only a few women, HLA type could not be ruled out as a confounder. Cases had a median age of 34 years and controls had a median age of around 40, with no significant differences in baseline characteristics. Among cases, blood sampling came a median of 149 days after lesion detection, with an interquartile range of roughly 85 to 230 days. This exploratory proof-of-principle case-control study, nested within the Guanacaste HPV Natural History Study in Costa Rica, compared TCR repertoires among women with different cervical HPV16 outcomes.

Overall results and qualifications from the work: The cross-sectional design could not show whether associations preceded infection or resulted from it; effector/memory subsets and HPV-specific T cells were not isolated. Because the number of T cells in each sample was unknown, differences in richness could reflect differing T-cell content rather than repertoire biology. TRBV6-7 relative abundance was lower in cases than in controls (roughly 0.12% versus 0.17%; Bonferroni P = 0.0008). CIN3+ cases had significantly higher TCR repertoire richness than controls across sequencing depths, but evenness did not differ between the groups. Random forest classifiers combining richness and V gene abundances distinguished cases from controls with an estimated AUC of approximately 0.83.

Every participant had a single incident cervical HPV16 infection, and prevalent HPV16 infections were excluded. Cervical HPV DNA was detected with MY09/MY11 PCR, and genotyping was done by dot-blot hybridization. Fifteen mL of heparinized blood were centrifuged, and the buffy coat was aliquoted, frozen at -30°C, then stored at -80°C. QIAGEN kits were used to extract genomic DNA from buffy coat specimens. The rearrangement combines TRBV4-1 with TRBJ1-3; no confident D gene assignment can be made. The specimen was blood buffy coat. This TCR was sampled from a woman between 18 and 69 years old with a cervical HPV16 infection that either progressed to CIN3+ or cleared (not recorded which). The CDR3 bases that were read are TGCGCCAGCAGCCAAGATAAGGGCCGCCTTTCATCTGGAAACACC. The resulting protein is CASSQDKGRLSSGNT. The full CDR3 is CASSQDKGRLSSGNTIYF.